The 21 T cell receptor beta chains in this list originate from one sample, sequenced in a study of T-cell reconstitution after alpha-beta-depleted transplantation in children. TCRbeta library preparation incorporated unique molecular identifiers. Each CDR3 protein gets one entry after TCRdb re-called the PCR reads with MiXCR. The sample has over 400,000 distinct CDR3 sequences; 43% are singletons. Sample: PBMCs, taken before TCRalphabeta/CD19-depleted stem cell transplant. These receptors were taken from a girl aged 2 to 9 with aplastic anemia, due to receive a stem cell transplant.

This chain uses TRBV6-5 with TRBJ2-2; maybe TRBD1 (6 bases). V shed 3 bases and J shed 1 base, with 15 bases lying between them. The CDR3 has 17 amino acids. Looked up from germline, CDR1 is MNHEY and CDR2 is SVGAGI. As DNA, the CDR3 is TGTGCCAGCAGTTATCGGGTTAACAGGGTGAACACCGGGGAGCTGTTTTTT. This encodes CASSYRVNRVNTGELFF.

This clonotype was counted between two and nine times. The V gene is TRBV20-1, the J gene TRBJ2-3; D unresolved. Germline loops: CDR1 DFQATT, CDR2 SNEGSKA (reference sequence). V was clipped by 5 bases and J by 0 bases, with 9 bases between them. The CDR3 covers 13 residues. This chain's CDR3 is CSADLSSTDTQYF. CDR3 nucleotide sequence: TGCAGTGCTGACCTTTCTAGCACAGATACGCAGTATTTT.

The chain is built from TRBV15 and TRBJ2-5; no reliable D call. Germline lookup yields CDR1 LNHNV and CDR2 YYDKDF (reference sequence). Trimming pared 5 bases from V and 4 bases from J, leaving 17 bases between. The CDR3 sequence is 15 residues long. The chain's CDR3 is CATSVRLGGSETQYF. The CDR3 DNA follows: TGTGCCACCAGCGTCCGACTGGGTGGGTCAGAGACCCAGTACTTC.

The chain carries TRBV11-2 and TRBJ2-7; 8 bases match TRBD2. The CDR3 is 15 residues long. CDR1 is SGHAT and CDR2 is FQNNGV in the germline V gene. J was trimmed by 3 bases and V by 5 bases; bases with no gene match: 9. The CDR3 DNA reads TGTGCCAGCAGCCGAATACTAGCGGTGGTCTACGAGCAGTACTTC. Its protein is CASSRILAVVYEQYF.

This clonotype was counted at least ten times. The genes are TRBV12-3 or TRBV12-4 and TRBJ1-4; D is unclear. V lost 5 bases, J lost 0 bases, and 13 bases lay in between. The CDR3 consists of 16 residues. The CDR3 nucleotides are TGTGCCAGCAGTCTCACGGGAGCGTCAACTAATGAAAAACTGTTTTTT. Protein: CASSLTGASTNEKLFF.

This clonotype was observed a handful of times. This chain joins TRBV28 and TRBJ2-5; D possibly uses TRBD1 or TRBD2 (6 bases each). V was trimmed by 7 bases and J by 3 bases, leaving 18 bases between them. Germline assignment: CDR1 MDHEN and CDR2 SYDVKM. This CDR3 contains 15 residues. The CDR3 loop is CASTPRGGYKETQYF. DNA for the CDR3: TGTGCCAGCACCCCCAGGGGAGGCTACAAAGAGACCCAGTACTTC. The complete variable domain, with remaining parts taken from reference TRBV28 and TRBJ2-5, reads DVKVTQSSRYLVKRTGEKVFLECVQDMDHENMFWYRQDPGLGLRLIYFSYDVKMKEKGDIPEGYSVSREKKERFSLILESASTNQTSMYLCASTPRGGYKETQYFGPGTRLLVL.

This clonotype was seen a handful of times. The chain employs TRBV4-1 and TRBJ2-3; D possibly matches TRBD1 or TRBD2 (5 bases each). Germline V lookup: CDR1 MGHRA, CDR2 YSYEKL. CDR3 size: 17 residues. The V gene lost 0 bases and the J gene lost 6 bases, with 19 bases spanning the gap. CDR3 residues: CASSQDLRVGTSDTQYF. The CDR3 nucleotides are TGCGCCAGCAGCCAAGATCTGAGGGTTGGGACCTCGGATACGCAGTATTTT.

The sample holds one count of this clonotype. V gene TRBV29-1 combines with J gene TRBJ2-7; 7 bases are shared with TRBD1. Per germline, CDR1 SQVTM and CDR2 ANQGSEA. This CDR3 is built from 15 residues. The J segment lost 3 bases and the V segment lost 1 base, leaving 9 bases of the junction unmatched. This chain's CDR3 is CSVEVAQGVYYEQYF. In DNA form, the CDR3 reads TGCAGCGTTGAAGTAGCCCAGGGGGTTTACTACGAGCAGTACTTC.

This clonotype was detected many times. The chain joins TRBV12-3 or TRBV12-4 to TRBJ2-7; tentative D call: TRBD2 (6 bases). The CDR3 is 14 amino acids. Trimming left V 5 bases short and J 7 bases short, with 18 bases between. In DNA, the CDR3 is TGTGCCAGCAGTCCTACGGGGAGGCGGCAGGAGCAGTACTTC. Its translation is CASSPTGRRQEQYF.

This clonotype has only one observation. Here the CDR3 reads CSVEMGGFSTDTQYF. CDR3 bases: TGCAGCGTTGAAATGGGGGGGTTCTCCACAGATACGCAGTATTTT. J is TRBJ2-3 and V is TRBV29-1, with 7 positions matching TRBD2. The CDR3 has 15 amino acids. V shed 2 bases, J shed 2 bases, and the junction held 7 bases outside the gene matches. Germline lookup yields CDR1 SQVTM and CDR2 ANQGSEA.

This clonotype was counted many times. CDR3 bases: TGTGCCAGTCAAGAGGGACTCCTCTCCTACGAGCAGTACTTC. As protein: CASQEGLLSYEQYF. This rearrangement joins TRBV27 to TRBJ2-7, with a weak D call TRBD2 (6 bases). This CDR3 region has 14 residues. Germline V gene lookup returns CDR1 MNHEY and CDR2 SMNVEV (reference sequence). V lost 9 bases, J lost 0 bases, and 15 bases lay in between.

This clonotype appeared a few times. The chain combines TRBV5-4 with TRBJ2-1; 15 bases match TRBD2. CDR1 and CDR2 from the germline V gene are SGHNT and YYREEE (reference sequence). This CDR3 region has 17 residues. V dropped 4 bases and J dropped 4; count of bases not matched to a gene: 6. CDR3 protein: CASSLGLAGGRYNEQFF. CDR3 coding DNA: TGTGCCAGCAGCCTCGGACTAGCGGGAGGGCGGTACAATGAGCAGTTCTTC.

The V call is TRBV20-1, the J call TRBJ2-7; TRBD2 matches 8 bases. V gave up 5 bases and J gave up 5 bases; unmatched junction bases: 11. The CDR3 is made up of 14 amino acids. Germline CDR1 is DFQATT and CDR2 is SNEGSKA (reference sequence). The DNA of the CDR3 is TGCAGTGCTTGCCGGGTAGCGGGACGCGACGAGCAGTACTTC. Its translation is CSACRVAGRDEQYF.

The V gene is TRBV4-1, the J gene TRBJ2-1; 12 bases map to TRBD2. The CDR3 is 18 residues long. Germline V gives CDR1 MGHRA, CDR2 YSYEKL. After removal of 4 bases from V and 6 bases from J, the junction contained 13 bases not matched to a gene. CDR3 sequence reads: CASSLPDRLAGAGNEQFF. CDR3 in DNA: TGCGCCAGCAGCCTCCCCGACCGACTAGCGGGAGCAGGCAATGAGCAGTTCTTC.

In nucleotides, the CDR3 is TGTGCCAGCAGCCAGGGGGCAGGGTCCCACGAGCAGTACTTC. As protein: CASSQGAGSHEQYF. The rearrangement joins TRBV27 to TRBJ2-7; 8 bases align to TRBD1. The germline gives CDR1 MNHEY, CDR2 SMNVEV (reference sequence). The CDR3 extends over 14 amino acids. After removal of 6 bases from V and 5 bases from J, the junction contained 9 bases not matched to a gene.

The chain couples TRBV29-1 to TRBJ2-7; D is uncertain. The length of the CDR3 is 14 residues. Germline V lookup: CDR1 SQVTM, CDR2 ANQGSEA. V lost 5 bases to trimming and J lost 0 bases, with 14 bases between them. CDR3 nucleotides: TGCAGCGTTACGGCACCTACCAACTCCTACGAGCAGTACTTC. This encodes CSVTAPTNSYEQYF.

This clonotype was seen a handful of times. The V gene is TRBV29-1, the J gene TRBJ2-1, with D possibly being TRBD1 (5 bases). Germline CDR1 is SQVTM and CDR2 is ANQGSEA. The CDR3 is 12 residues long. Trimming shortened V by 4 bases and J by 5 bases, and 9 bases separated the two germline ends. CDR3 sequence reads: CSVAGQHNEQFF. Here the CDR3 DNA reads TGCAGCGTTGCAGGGCAACACAATGAGCAGTTCTTC.

This clonotype has a count of ten or more. The V gene is TRBV19, the J gene TRBJ2-1; 11 positions agree with TRBD2. This CDR3 has 15 amino acids. J lost 7 bases, V lost 6 bases, and 8 bases had no gene match. In germline, CDR1 is LNHDA, CDR2 SQIVND (reference sequence). The DNA for the CDR3 is TGTGCCAGTAGGTCCGGGACTAGCGGTAGTAATGAGCAGTTCTTC. Translating it yields CASRSGTSGSNEQFF. Looking up the rest from reference TRBV19 and TRBJ2-1 gives the full variable domain: DGGITQSPKYLFRKEGQNVTLSCEQNLNHDAMYWYRQDPGQGLRLIYYSQIVNDFQKGDIAEGYSVSREKKESFPLTVTSAQKNPTAFYLCASRSGTSGSNEQFFGPGTRLTVL.

The chain uses TRBV20-1 and TRBJ2-1; 10 bases are a match to TRBD2. The germline V gene has CDR1 DFQATT and CDR2 SNEGSKA (reference sequence). Losses at the gene ends were 2 bases for V and 4 bases for J; bases not matched to a gene: 8. The CDR3 runs 16 residues. The CDR3 reads CSARPFSGGPYNEQFF. CDR3 nucleotides: TGCAGTGCTAGACCCTTTAGCGGGGGGCCTTACAATGAGCAGTTCTTC.

This clonotype was seen a handful of times. V and J are TRBV5-5 and TRBJ1-4; TRBD1 agrees at 7 bases. Germline assignment: CDR1 SGHKS and CDR2 YYEKEE (reference sequence). The trim removed 8 bases at V and 8 bases at J, leaving 6 bases unmatched. The CDR3 totals 12 residues. CDR3 in DNA: TGTGCCAGACGACAGGGCTGGGAAAAACTGTTTTTT. Translation gives CARRQGWEKLFF. The full variable domain, rest sourced from reference TRBV5-5 and TRBJ1-4, is DAGVTQSPTHLIKTRGQQVTLRCSPISGHKSVSWYQQVLGQGPQFIFQYYEKEERGRGNFPDRFSARQFPNYSSELNVNALLLGDSALYLCARRQGWEKLFFGSGTQLSVL.

This clonotype occurred a few times. The rearrangement links TRBV4-1 to TRBJ2-7, with 10 bases matching TRBD1. Trimming cost V 2 bases and J 5 bases; bases outside gene matches: 6. The CDR3 is made up of 15 amino acids. Per germline, CDR1 MGHRA and CDR2 YSYEKL. The DNA for the CDR3 is TGCGCCAGCAGCCAACCGGGACAGGGGAAGAACGAGCAGTACTTC. Protein: CASSQPGQGKNEQYF.